The next 15 T cell receptor beta chains were all read from a single sample in a study of OX40 agonist ivuxolimab in advanced cancers. The protocol used for the library was the immunoSEQ multiplex PCR assay. What TCRdb holds here is the immuneACCESS table cut down to in-frame rearrangements. Part of the clones is not present; checked against another copy, under half of the missing clones reflect an unresolved V gene, and the others are unexplained. The sample table records around 40,000 clones; less than 90% of these occur just once. 5% to 6.5% of the sample goes to the ten largest clones. The sequencing here drew on CD4+ or CD8+ T cells sorted from blood, taken in a trial of the OX40 agonist ivuxolimab. The receptors originated from an adult with an advanced solid tumor such as melanoma, head and neck, liver or kidney cancer.

This chain joins TRBV5-4 and TRBJ2-7; D is perhaps TRBD1 (5 bases). CDR3 length: 16 residues. The germline V and J ends were trimmed by 0 bases and 1 base, with 14 bases remaining between them. Germline V lookup: CDR1 SGHNT, CDR2 YYREEE (reference sequence). The CDR3 reads CASSLGGASRSYEQYF. The CDR3 coding sequence is TGTGCCAGCAGCTTGGGGGGCGCCTCCAGATCCTACGAGCAGTACTTC. The complete variable domain, with remaining parts taken from reference TRBV5-4 and TRBJ2-7, reads ETGVTQSPTHLIKTRGQQVTLRCSSQSGHNTVSWYQQALGQGPQFIFQYYREEENGRGNFPPRFSGLQFPNYSSELNVNALELDDSALYLCASSLGGASRSYEQYFGPGTRLTVT.

The CDR3 coding sequence is TGTGCCAGCAGCCGACACTTGACCCGAGGGGGGACCGGGGAGCTGTTTTTT. Encoded protein: CASSRHLTRGGTGELFF. This chain uses TRBV11-3 with TRBJ2-2; D is perhaps TRBD1 or TRBD2 (6 bases each). This CDR3 is built from 17 residues. Trimming shortened V by 5 bases and J by 5 bases, and 21 bases separated the two germline ends. Germline V gene data show CDR1 as SGHNT and CDR2 as YENEEA.

This clone appeared a few times. At one end, the junction sequence differs from germline, possibly due to a read error. The chain links TRBV7-7 to TRBJ1-1, with D tentatively TRBD1 (5 bases). Germline V lookup: CDR1 SSHAT, CDR2 FNYEAQ (reference sequence). This CDR3 is built from 14 residues. The CDR3 is CASSPAGKVTEAFF. DNA for the CDR3: TGTGCTAGCAGCCCCGCAGGGAAGGTCACTGAAGCTTTCTTT. Complete variable domain (other parts from reference TRBV7-7 and TRBJ1-1): GAGVSQSPRYKVTKRGQDVTLRCDPISSHATLYWYQQALGQGPEFLTYFNYEAQPDKSGLPSDRFSAERPEGSISTLTIQRTEQRDSAMYRCASSPAGKVTEAFFGQGTRLTVV.

The rearrangement links TRBV2 to TRBJ2-3; 8 bases fit TRBD1. The CDR3 has 15 residues. Germline CDR1 is SNHLY and CDR2 is FYNNEI. The V and J ends lost 6 bases and 3 bases, in that order; junction bases with no gene match: 8. The CDR3, as DNA: TGTGCCAGCAGGGGTCAGGGGGCGCGTACAGATACGCAGTATTTT. Translation gives CASRGQGARTDTQYF.

V usage is TRBV5-6 and J usage is TRBJ2-5; unclear D gene. This CDR3 has 14 amino acids. V lost 3 bases and J 6 bases, leaving 15 bases between the germline ends. In germline, CDR1 is SGHDT, CDR2 YYEEEE. The CDR3 DNA follows: TGTGCCAGCAGCTCCGAAATCCGCGCGAAGACCCAGTACTTC. Its protein product is CASSSEIRAKTQYF.

This clone came up once. The J gene is TRBJ1-1, the V gene TRBV7-9; D not certain. V lost 5 bases to trimming and J lost 1 base, with 8 bases between them. Germline CDR1 reads SEHNR; CDR2 reads FQNEAQ (reference sequence). This CDR3 has 13 amino acids. The DNA for the CDR3 is TGTGCCAGCAGCAATAATCGGAACACTGAAGCTTTCTTT. This sequence encodes CASSNNRNTEAFF.

CDR3 DNA: TGTGCCAGCAGCTTAGAGGTAAGGTCGGTGGGTGAGCAGTTCTTC. It translates to CASSLEVRSVGEQFF. This sequence joins TRBV11-2 and TRBJ2-1, with D hard to call. The germline V and J ends were trimmed by 0 bases and 9 bases, with 15 bases remaining between them. In germline, CDR1 is SGHAT, CDR2 FQNNGV. CDR3 length: 15 amino acids.

The V call is TRBV9, the J call TRBJ2-2, with 7 bases fitting TRBD1. This CDR3 comprises 14 residues. Germline CDR1 SGDLS, CDR2 YYNGEE. J was trimmed by 4 bases and V by 3 bases; bases with no gene match: 3. CDR3 protein: CASSGYRGTGELFF. As DNA, the CDR3 is TGTGCCAGCAGCGGTTACAGGGGCACCGGGGAGCTGTTTTTT.

This clone has a single count. The rearrangement links TRBV7-3 to TRBJ2-5; D possibly corresponds to TRBD2 (6 bases). Gene TRBJ2-7 matches the end of the DNA better, so the J call may be wrong. The germline V gene has CDR1 SGHTA and CDR2 FQGTGA. The CDR3 contains 15 residues. The CDR3 DNA reads TGTGCCAGCAGCCCTACCGGACTGGGGGGTGGCGAGCAGTACTTC. Translation: CASSPTGLGGGEQYF.

As DNA, the CDR3 is TGTGCCAGCAGTCCTTACAGGGGTGGCGGGAGCTACGAGCAGTACTTC. This codes for CASSPYRGGGSYEQYF. The V call is TRBV6-6, the J call TRBJ2-7; D may correspond to TRBD1 or TRBD2 (7 bases each). The CDR3 runs to 16 residues. Germline CDR1 reads MNHNY; CDR2 reads SVGAGI (reference sequence). V lost 5 bases and J lost 3, with 20 bases in between.

In DNA form, the CDR3 reads TGTGCCAGCAGCTTAGAAAAGCGGGTGGGTGAGCAGTTCTTC. It is translated as CASSLEKRVGEQFF. The rearrangement uses TRBV11-2 and TRBJ2-1; D may be TRBD2 (6 bases). Germline CDR1 is SGHAT and CDR2 is FQNNGV. CDR3 length: 14 residues. V was clipped by 0 bases and J by 9 bases, with 12 bases between them.

This clone was found a few times. The chain joins TRBV2 to TRBJ2-7; D remains ambiguous. This CDR3 comprises 14 residues. CDR1 and CDR2 from the germline V gene are SNHLY and FYNNEI. V was shortened by 6 bases and J by 4 bases, with 16 bases between the two germline ends. CDR3 region: CASRYSGLSYEQYF. The DNA of the CDR3 is TGTGCCAGCAGATATTCCGGGCTGAGTTACGAGCAGTACTTC. Full variable domain (remainder filled in from reference TRBV2 and TRBJ2-7): EPEVTQTPSHQVTQMGQEVILRCVPISNHLYFYWYRQILGQKVEFLVSFYNNEISEKSEIFDDQFSVERPDGSNFTLKIRSTKLEDSAMYFCASRYSGLSYEQYFGPGTRLTVT.

The chain combines TRBV30 with TRBJ2-5; tentative D call: TRBD2 (6 bases). V dropped 0 bases and J dropped 2 bases, with 16 bases sitting between them. The germline V gene has CDR1 GTSNPN and CDR2 SVGIG (reference sequence). This CDR3 has 16 amino acids. The DNA for the CDR3 is TGTGCCTGGAGTGTACTTTGGAGGGCAGGACAAGAGACCCAGTACTTC. It encodes CAWSVLWRAGQETQYF.

This clone has only one observation. The chain combines TRBV6-5 with TRBJ2-2; 11 bases map to TRBD2. The V gene end was trimmed by 3 bases and the J gene end by 5 bases; junction bases not matched to a gene: 2. The germline V gene encodes CDR1 MNHEY and CDR2 SVGAGI. The CDR3 covers 15 residues. The CDR3 loop is CASSYWTSGTGELFF. CDR3 bases: TGTGCCAGCAGTTATTGGACTAGCGGGACCGGGGAGCTGTTTTTT.

This chain links TRBV7-8 with TRBJ1-2, with D possibly matching TRBD1 (5 bases). Trimming removed 3 bases from V and 4 bases from J, with 12 bases in between. Germline V gene lookup returns CDR1 SGHVS and CDR2 FQNEAQ. This CDR3 contains 14 residues. The CDR3 bases are TGTGCCAGCAGCTTGGGCACAGGCCCCTATGGCTACACCTTC. This encodes CASSLGTGPYGYTF.